The sequence of this TCR beta chain was determined in a study of OX40 agonist ivuxolimab in advanced cancers. Whole-study results and caveats: Expanded clones were, on average, more numerous in CD8+ T cells than in CD4+. At 0.1 to 3.0 mg/kg, clonal expansion of CD4+ and CD8+ blood T cells had occurred by week 6. No antigen was identified for the clonally expanded peripheral T cells.

As concerns this clone: What it binds is unknown.

The data were produced by immunoSEQ multiplex PCR, yet TCRdb's version contains in-frame clones alone and is incomplete. The table lists over 55,000 clones, roughly nine tenths of them singletons. The V gene lost 3 bases and the J gene lost 6 bases, with 12 bases spanning the gap. This CDR3 contains 13 residues. Germline lookup yields CDR1 ENHRY and CDR2 SYGVKD. The timepoints at which blood was sampled were baseline, cycle 4 day 1, and cycle 7 day 1. The origin of this receptor is an adult with an advanced solid tumor such as melanoma, head and neck, liver or kidney cancer. The chain recombines TRBV10-3 with TRBJ2-7; D gene unclear. The material sequenced was CD4+ or CD8+ T cells sorted from blood, taken in a trial of the OX40 agonist ivuxolimab. Written as DNA, the CDR3 is TGTGCCATCAGTGACGCCCAATCGATCGAGCAGTACTTC. It is translated as CAISDAQSIEQYF.